Below are 10 T cell receptor beta chains sequenced from a single sample in a study of cytomegalovirus exposure and HLA in healthy donors. 60 Vbeta and 13 Jbeta primers were used in PCR. The table came from immunoSEQ multiplex PCR; TCRdb's copy has only in-frame clones and leaves some out. The data show about 200,000 clones, about 81% seen once. The sample consisted of PBMCs. The receptors come from a woman aged 45-60 years in good health and CMV-seropositive.

V and J are TRBV29-1 and TRBJ1-5, with D maybe TRBD1 (5 bases). Trimming removed 4 bases from V and 4 bases from J, with 11 bases in between. This CDR3 has 13 amino acids. Germline loops: CDR1 SQVTM, CDR2 ANQGSEA. The CDR3 coding sequence is TGCAGCGTTGTGACAGAAGGGAATCAGCCCCAGCATTTT. Translated, it gives CSVVTEGNQPQHF.

This chain uses TRBV7-9 with TRBJ2-5; 10 nucleotides align to TRBD1. Trimming removed 5 bases from V and 5 bases from J; junction bases left unmatched: 8. The CDR3 contains 15 residues. Germline V lookup: CDR1 SEHNR, CDR2 FQNEAQ (reference sequence). The CDR3, as DNA: TGTGCCAGCAGCCTCCGGACAGGGGGGATCGAGACCCAGTACTTC. Translation: CASSLRTGGIETQYF. Combining the CDR3 with reference TRBV7-9 and TRBJ2-5 gives the whole variable domain DTGVSQNPRHKITKRGQNVTFRCDPISEHNRLYWYRQTLGQGPEFLTYFQNEAQLEKSRLLSDRFSAERPKGSFSTLEIQRTEQGDSAMYLCASSLRTGGIETQYFGPGTRLLVL.

The V call is TRBV23-1, the J call TRBJ2-1; 10 bases map to TRBD2. TRBV23-1 is an ORF; its function is uncertain. This CDR3 region has 21 residues. Trimming cost V 6 bases and J 0 bases; bases outside gene matches: 20. CDR3 protein: CASSQPVGLAGAQSSYNEQFF. The CDR3 DNA reads as TGCGCCAGCAGCCAACCCGTTGGGCTAGCGGGAGCCCAGAGCTCCTACAATGAGCAGTTCTTC.

The gene calls are TRBV9 and TRBJ2-7, with TRBD2 matching over 8 bases. The CDR3 consists of 15 residues. V lost 0 bases and J lost 6; bases outside the gene matches: 8. Germline values: CDR1 SGDLS, CDR2 YYNGEE. CDR3 in amino acids: CASSVETGGRSEQYF. The CDR3 DNA sequence: TGTGCCAGCAGCGTAGAGACGGGGGGGCGGTCCGAGCAGTACTTC.

J is TRBJ1-2 and V is TRBV5-6, with 8 bases lining up with TRBD1. Germline values: CDR1 SGHDT, CDR2 YYEEEE. The CDR3 has 15 amino acids. V gave up 3 bases and J gave up 7 bases; unmatched junction bases: 11. CDR3 DNA: TGTGCCAGCAGCTACTGGGACAGGAGGGATGTTGGCTACACCTTC. It yields the protein CASSYWDRRDVGYTF.

This chain links TRBV6-5 with TRBJ1-1; 7 bases fit TRBD1. In germline, CDR1 is MNHEY, CDR2 SVGAGI. J lost 2 bases, V lost 6 bases, and 3 bases had no gene match. The CDR3 spans 13 residues. The CDR3 DNA is TGTGCCAGCAGGGGGACAGCCAACACTGAAGCTTTCTTT. It translates to CASRGTANTEAFF.

The chain has TRBV9 and TRBJ2-7; possible D gene TRBD1, 5 bases. The CDR3 spans 12 residues. Between the trimmed V and J ends, which lost 3 bases and 4 bases, there was a span of 8 bases. The V gene's germline CDR1 is SGDLS and CDR2 YYNGEE. This CDR3 reads CASSGGGYEQYF. The CDR3 nucleotides read TGTGCCAGCAGCGGGGGCGGATACGAGCAGTACTTC. Looking up the rest from reference TRBV9 and TRBJ2-7 gives the full variable domain: DSGVTQTPKHLITATGQRVTLRCSPRSGDLSVYWYQQSLDQGLQFLIQYYNGEERAKGNILERFSAQQFPDLHSELNLSSLELGDSALYFCASSGGGYEQYFGPGTRLTVT.

The V call is TRBV11-2, the J call TRBJ2-7, with D possibly being TRBD2 (6 bases). V was trimmed by 6 bases and J by 0 bases, leaving 15 bases between them. The CDR3 contains 15 residues. Germline CDR1 and CDR2: SGHAT and FQNNGV. CDR3: CASSLRDFPSYEQYF. The CDR3 DNA sequence: TGTGCCAGCAGTCTCCGGGACTTCCCCTCCTACGAGCAGTACTTC.

A note on this clone: One end of the junction varies from germline; a read error may be responsible. The rearrangement uses TRBV7-9 and TRBJ2-7; TRBD2 agrees at 8 bases. Germline V gene data show CDR1 as SEHNR and CDR2 as FQNEAQ (reference sequence). The CDR3 spans 16 residues. In DNA form, the CDR3 reads TGTTCCAGCAGTCGTCTCGCGGGAGGCCTCTCCTACGAGCAGTACTTC. Amino acids: CSSSRLAGGLSYEQYF. Full variable domain (outside the CDR3, taken from reference TRBV7-9 and TRBJ2-7): DTGVSQNPRHKITKRGQNVTFRCDPISEHNRLYWYRQTLGQGPEFLTYFQNEAQLEKSRLLSDRFSAERPKGSFSTLEIQRTEQGDSAMYLCSSSRLAGGLSYEQYFGPGTRLTVT.

V is TRBV2 and J is TRBJ2-5; a possible D gene is TRBD1 (6 bases). The germline V gene encodes CDR1 SNHLY and CDR2 FYNNEI. Deletions cut 6 bases from V and 2 bases from J, with 10 bases between. The CDR3 covers 13 residues. CDR3 bases: TGTGCCAGCAGGAGGACAGAGCAAGAGACCCAGTACTTC. Translated: CASRRTEQETQYF.